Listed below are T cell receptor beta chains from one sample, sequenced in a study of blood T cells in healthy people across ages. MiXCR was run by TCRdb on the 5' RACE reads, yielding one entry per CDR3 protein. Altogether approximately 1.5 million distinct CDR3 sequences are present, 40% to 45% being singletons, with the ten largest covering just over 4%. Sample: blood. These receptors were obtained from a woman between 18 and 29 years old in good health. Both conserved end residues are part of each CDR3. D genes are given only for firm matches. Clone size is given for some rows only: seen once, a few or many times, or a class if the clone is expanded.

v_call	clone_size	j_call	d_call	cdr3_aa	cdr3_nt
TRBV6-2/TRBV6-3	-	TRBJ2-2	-	CASSYSRGTGELFF	TGTGCCAGCAGTTACTCCAGAGGGACCGGGGAGCTGTTTTTT
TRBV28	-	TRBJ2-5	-	CASSRSGVAETQYF	TGTGCCAGCAGTCGATCGGGGGTCGCGGAGACCCAGTACTTC
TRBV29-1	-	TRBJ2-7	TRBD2	CSVLQREIRGTSGYNEQYF	TGCAGCGTATTGCAGAGGGAGATCAGAGGGACTAGCGGTTACAATGAGCAGTACTTC
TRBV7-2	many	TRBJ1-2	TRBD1	CASSNPGQPNYGYTF	TGTGCCAGCAGCAATCCGGGACAGCCAAACTATGGCTACACCTTC
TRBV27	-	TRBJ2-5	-	CASRGLWGDEQYF	TGTGCCAGCAGGGGACTGTGGGGGGATGAGCAGTACTTC
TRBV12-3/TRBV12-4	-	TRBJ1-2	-	CASRCTPNYGYTF	TGTGCCAGCAGATGTACACCGAATTATGGCTACACCTTC
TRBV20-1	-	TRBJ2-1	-	CSAPRLLGTDTNEQFF	TGCAGTGCCCCGCGACTCCTCGGGACCGACACGAATGAGCAGTTCTTC
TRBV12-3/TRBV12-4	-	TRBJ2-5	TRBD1	CASSLALRTGPTQYF	TGTGCCAGCAGTTTAGCCCTTCGGACAGGGCCGACCCAGTACTTC
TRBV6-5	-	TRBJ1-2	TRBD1	CASSYSLSGTAPNYGYTF	TGTGCCAGCAGTTACTCTCTGTCTGGGACAGCTCCTAACTATGGCTACACCTTC
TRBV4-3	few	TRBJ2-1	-	CASSQVPSFSYNEQFF	TGCGCCAGCAGCCAAGTCCCTAGCTTTTCCTACAATGAGCAGTTCTTC
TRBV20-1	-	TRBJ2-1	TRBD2	CSARSSGGVNEQFF	TGCAGTGCTAGGTCTAGCGGGGGGGTCAATGAGCAGTTCTTC
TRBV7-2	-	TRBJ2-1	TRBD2	CASSLRREGQNEQFF	TGTGCCAGCAGCTTGAGGCGGGAGGGCCAAAATGAGCAGTTCTTC
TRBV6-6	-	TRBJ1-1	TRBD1	CASSFSGQGFPEAFF	TGTGCCAGCAGCTTTTCCGGACAGGGCTTCCCTGAAGCTTTCTTT
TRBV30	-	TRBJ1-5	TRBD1	CAWSVRTGRNQPQHF	TGTGCCTGGAGTGTAAGGACAGGGCGAAATCAGCCCCAGCATTTT
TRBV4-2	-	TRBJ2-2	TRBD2	CASSIGLAQALTGELFF	TGTGCCAGCAGCATTGGACTAGCGCAAGCCCTCACCGGGGAGCTGTTTTTT
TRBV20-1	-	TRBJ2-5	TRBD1	CSVRQGAETQYF	TGCAGTGTCAGACAGGGGGCGGAGACCCAGTACTTC
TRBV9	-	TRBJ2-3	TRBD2	CASSTKLAGAPRTDTQYF	TGTGCCAGCAGCACAAAGCTAGCGGGAGCTCCTCGCACAGATACGCAGTATTTT
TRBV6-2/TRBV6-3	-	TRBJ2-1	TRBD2	CASSYDTSGEYNEQFF	TGTGCCAGCAGTTACGACACTAGCGGGGAGTACAATGAGCAGTTCTTC
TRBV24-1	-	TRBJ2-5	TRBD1	CATRGTGLGQETQYF	TGTGCCACCAGGGGGACAGGGCTTGGCCAAGAGACCCAGTACTTC
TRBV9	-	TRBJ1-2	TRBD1	CASRSGTGFHSGYTF	TGTGCCAGCAGGTCAGGGACAGGTTTCCATAGTGGCTACACCTTC
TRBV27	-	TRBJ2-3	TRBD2	CASGYEGLAMYTQYF	TGTGCCAGCGGGTACGAAGGACTAGCGATGTATACGCAGTATTTT
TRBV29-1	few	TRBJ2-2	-	CSVEEQGTGELFF	TGCAGCGTTGAAGAACAGGGAACCGGGGAGCTGTTTTTT
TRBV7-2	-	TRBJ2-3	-	CASSVESRADTQYF	TGTGCCAGCAGCGTAGAGAGTAGGGCAGATACGCAGTATTTT
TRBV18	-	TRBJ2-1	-	CASSPLGLFSSYNEQFF	TGTGCCAGCTCACCCCTAGGGTTGTTTAGCTCCTACAATGAGCAGTTCTTC
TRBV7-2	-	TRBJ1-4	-	CATSLQTATNEKLFF	TGTGCCACCAGCCTCCAGACAGCAACTAATGAAAAACTGTTTTTT
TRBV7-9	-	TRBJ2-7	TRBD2	CASSLWLAGSYNEQYF	TGTGCCAGCAGCTTATGGCTAGCGGGCTCCTACAATGAGCAGTACTTC
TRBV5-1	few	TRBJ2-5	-	CASSLTKGGEETQYF	TGCGCCAGCAGCTTAACGAAGGGGGGGGAAGAGACCCAGTACTTC
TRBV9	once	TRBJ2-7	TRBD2	CASSVTTSGNTYEQYF	TGTGCCAGCAGCGTCACGACTAGCGGGAACACCTACGAGCAGTACTTC
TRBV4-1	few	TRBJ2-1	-	CASSQDSGAFWFNEQFF	TGCGCCAGCAGCCAAGATTCGGGGGCTTTCTGGTTCAATGAGCAGTTCTTC
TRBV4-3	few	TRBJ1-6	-	CASSQDLGGISPLHF	TGCGCCAGCAGCCAAGATCTTGGCGGTATTTCACCCCTCCACTTT
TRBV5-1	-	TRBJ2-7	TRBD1	CASSPGTVSYNEQYF	TGCGCCAGCAGTCCCGGGACAGTCTCCTACAATGAGCAGTACTTC
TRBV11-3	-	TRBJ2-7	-	CASSPTGDFVEQYF	TGTGCCAGCAGCCCGACTGGGGATTTCGTCGAGCAGTACTTC
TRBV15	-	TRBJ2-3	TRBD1	CATSRYPRTGDGTQYF	TGTGCCACCAGCAGATACCCAAGGACAGGGGACGGTACGCAGTATTTT
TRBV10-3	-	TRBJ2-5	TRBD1	CAISDAYRGDGETQYF	TGTGCCATCAGTGATGCTTACAGGGGAGATGGAGAGACCCAGTACTTC
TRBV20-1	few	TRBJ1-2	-	CSATAPDGYTF	TGCAGTGCTACAGCCCCCGATGGCTACACCTTC
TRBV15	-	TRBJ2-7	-	CATSREVGSYEQYF	TGTGCCACCAGCAGAGAGGTCGGATCCTACGAGCAGTACTTC
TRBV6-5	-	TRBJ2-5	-	CASSYQRHLKETQYF	TGTGCCAGCAGTTACCAAAGGCATCTAAAAGAGACCCAGTACTTC
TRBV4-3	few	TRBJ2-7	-	CASSQEAGFLYEQYF	TGCGCCAGCAGCCAAGAGGCGGGGTTCCTCTACGAGCAGTACTTC
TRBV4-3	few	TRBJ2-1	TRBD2	CASSHLAGGTYNEQFF	TGCGCCAGCAGCCACCTAGCGGGGGGGACCTACAATGAGCAGTTCTTC
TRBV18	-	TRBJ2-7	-	CASSPIISGEQYF	TGTGCCAGCTCCCCAATAATTTCTGGGGAGCAGTACTTC
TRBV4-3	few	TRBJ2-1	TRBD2	CASSPLLAGAYNEQFF	TGCGCCAGCAGCCCTCTACTAGCGGGAGCCTACAATGAGCAGTTCTTC
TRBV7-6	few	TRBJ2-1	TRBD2	CASSLDLAGEQFF	TGTGCCAGCAGCTTAGACCTAGCGGGTGAGCAGTTCTTC
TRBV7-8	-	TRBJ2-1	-	CASSLGPGQFDEQFF	TGTGCCAGCAGCTTAGGTCCAGGGCAATTCGATGAGCAGTTCTTC
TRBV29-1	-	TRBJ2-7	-	CSVVGLASYNEQYF	TGCAGCGTTGTGGGGCTAGCCTCCTACAATGAGCAGTACTTC
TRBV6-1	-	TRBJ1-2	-	CASSEYHGDYGYTF	TGTGCCAGCAGTGAATACCACGGGGACTATGGCTACACCTTC
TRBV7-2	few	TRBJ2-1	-	CASSLDRGTFDEQFF	TGTGCCAGCAGCTTAGACCGGGGTACCTTCGATGAGCAGTTCTTC
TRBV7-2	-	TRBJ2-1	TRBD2	CASSLDGTSGRVEQFF	TGTGCCAGCAGCTTAGACGGGACTAGCGGGAGGGTTGAGCAGTTCTTC
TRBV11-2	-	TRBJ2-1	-	CASSLGPASVGQFF	TGTGCCAGCAGCTTAGGCCCGGCCTCGGTTGGGCAGTTCTTC
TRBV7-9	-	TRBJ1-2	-	CASSLKDGSGSGYTF	TGTGCCAGCAGCTTAAAGGACGGTTCGGGCTCTGGCTACACCTTC